This T cell receptor beta chain was found in a study of T-cell reconstitution after alpha-beta-depleted transplantation in children. General study results and limits: Some patients' high day-60 TCRbeta diversity was attributed to recipient cells surviving conditioning. Newly produced T cells mostly accounted for T-cell counts and diversity one year post-transplant.

As it was prepared, the TCRbeta library received unique molecular identifiers. Using its own MiXCR run on the PCR reads, TCRdb lists one record per CDR3 protein. The top ten clones hold approximately 8.2% of a sample with about 300,000 distinct CDR3 sequences, 6% to 10% of them seen once. The junction had 8 bases not matched to a gene; V was cut back by 0 bases and J by 7 bases. This CDR3 comprises 16 residues. Germline CDR1 LGHNA, CDR2 YNFKEQ. A remark on this clonotype: What it binds is not known.

The receptor was derived from a female patient between 2 and 15 years old who had a stem cell transplant for Fanconi anemia, so the T cells may come from the graft donor. The chain is built from TRBV4-2 and TRBJ2-2; 7 bases map to TRBD2. This specimen was peripheral blood, taken 360 days after TCRalphabeta/CD19-depleted stem cell transplant. CDR3 amino acids: CASSQEGRPGGGELFF. The CDR3 nucleotides are TGTGCCAGCAGCCAAGAGGGCAGACCGGGGGGCGGGGAGCTGTTTTTT.